The TCR beta chain described here comes from a study of post-analysis software for immune sequencing data. Worth noting for this clonotype: Its antigen is currently unknown. Germline and junction disagree at one end, which may indicate a read error.

cDNA libraries of TCR beta carried unique molecular identifiers. From the PCR reads, TCRdb called clonotypes with MiXCR, one entry per CDR3 protein. Counted here are hundreds of thousands of distinct CDR3 sequences, under 55% occurring once; the ten biggest clones make up around 10%. Germline V gene lookup returns CDR1 MNHEY and CDR2 SMNVEV (reference sequence). The CDR3 is 14 amino acids. Study findings and constraints: Significantly lower normalized Chao1 diversity was seen in multiple sclerosis patients than in controls. Batch-matched samples strongly co-clustered by F measure. The study found TRBV5-6, TRBV5-1 and TRBV20-1 among about 5 TRBV segments more frequent in patients than controls.

Sequences were obtained from blood. V gene TRBV27 combines with J gene TRBJ2-7; the D is unclear. The TCR comes from a girl aged 5 to 17 with multiple sclerosis. The CDR3 region is CASSLGTQPYEQYF. As DNA, the CDR3 is TGTGCCAGCAGTTTAGGCACCCAACCCTACGAGCAGTACTTT.